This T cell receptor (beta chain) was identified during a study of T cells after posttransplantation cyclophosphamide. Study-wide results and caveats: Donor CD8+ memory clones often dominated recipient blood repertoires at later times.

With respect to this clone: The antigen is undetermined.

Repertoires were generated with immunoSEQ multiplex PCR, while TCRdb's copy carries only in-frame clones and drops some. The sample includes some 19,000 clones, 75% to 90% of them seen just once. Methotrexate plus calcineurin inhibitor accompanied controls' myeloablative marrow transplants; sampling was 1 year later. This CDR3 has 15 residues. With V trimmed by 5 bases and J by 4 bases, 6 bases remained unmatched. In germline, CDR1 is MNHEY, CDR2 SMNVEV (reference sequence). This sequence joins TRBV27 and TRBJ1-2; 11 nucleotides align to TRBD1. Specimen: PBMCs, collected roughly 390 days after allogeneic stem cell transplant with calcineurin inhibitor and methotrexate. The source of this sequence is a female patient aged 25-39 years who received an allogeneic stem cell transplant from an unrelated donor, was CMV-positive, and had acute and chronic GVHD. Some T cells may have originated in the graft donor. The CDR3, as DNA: TGTGCCAGCAGTCCGGACAGGGGGCTTGTCTATGGCTACACCTTC. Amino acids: CASSPDRGLVYGYTF.